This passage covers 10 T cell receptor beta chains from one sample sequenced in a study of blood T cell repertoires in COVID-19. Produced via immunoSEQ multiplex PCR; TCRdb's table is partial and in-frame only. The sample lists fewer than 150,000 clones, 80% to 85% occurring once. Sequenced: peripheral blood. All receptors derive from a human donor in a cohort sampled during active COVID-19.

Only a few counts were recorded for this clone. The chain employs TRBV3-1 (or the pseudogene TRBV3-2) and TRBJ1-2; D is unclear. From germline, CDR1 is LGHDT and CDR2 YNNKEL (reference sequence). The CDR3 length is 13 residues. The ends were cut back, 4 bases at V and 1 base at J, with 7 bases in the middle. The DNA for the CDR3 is TGTGCCAGCAGCCCGGACTTTAACTATGGCTACACCTTC. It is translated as CASSPDFNYGYTF.

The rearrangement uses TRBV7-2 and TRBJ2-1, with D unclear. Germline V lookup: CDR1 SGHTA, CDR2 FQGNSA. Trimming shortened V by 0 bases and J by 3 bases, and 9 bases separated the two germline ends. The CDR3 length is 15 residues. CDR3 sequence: CASSLAKAIYNEQFF. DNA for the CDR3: TGTGCCAGCAGCTTAGCGAAAGCAATCTACAATGAGCAGTTCTTC.

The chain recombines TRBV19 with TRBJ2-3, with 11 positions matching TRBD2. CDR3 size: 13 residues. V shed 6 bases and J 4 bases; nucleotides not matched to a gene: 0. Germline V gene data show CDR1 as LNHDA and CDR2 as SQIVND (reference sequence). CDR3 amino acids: CASRLAGADTQYF. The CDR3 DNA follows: TGTGCCAGTAGACTAGCGGGGGCAGATACGCAGTATTTT.

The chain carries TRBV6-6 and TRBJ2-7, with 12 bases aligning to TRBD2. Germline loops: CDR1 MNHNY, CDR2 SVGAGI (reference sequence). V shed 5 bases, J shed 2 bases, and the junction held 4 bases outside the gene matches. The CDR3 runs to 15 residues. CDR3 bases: TGTGCCAGCAGTACGACTAGCGGGGGTACCTACGAGCAGTACTTC. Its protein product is CASSTTSGGTYEQYF.

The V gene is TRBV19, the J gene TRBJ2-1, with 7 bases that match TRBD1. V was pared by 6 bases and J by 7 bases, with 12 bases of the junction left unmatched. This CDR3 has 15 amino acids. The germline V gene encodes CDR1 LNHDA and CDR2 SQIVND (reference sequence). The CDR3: CASRSNRGSRNEQFF. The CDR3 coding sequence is TGTGCCAGTAGGTCGAACAGGGGAAGCAGGAATGAGCAGTTCTTC.

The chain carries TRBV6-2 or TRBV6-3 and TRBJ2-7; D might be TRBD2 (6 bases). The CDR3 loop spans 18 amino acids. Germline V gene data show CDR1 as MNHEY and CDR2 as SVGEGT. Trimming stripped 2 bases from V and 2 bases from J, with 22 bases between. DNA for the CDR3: TGTGCCAGCAGTTACCGAACAACGAGACGCGGGATACCCTACGAGCAGTACTTC. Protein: CASSYRTTRRGIPYEQYF.

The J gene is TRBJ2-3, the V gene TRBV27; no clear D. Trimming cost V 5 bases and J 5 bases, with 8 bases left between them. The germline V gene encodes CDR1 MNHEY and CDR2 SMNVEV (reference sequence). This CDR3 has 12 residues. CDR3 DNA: TGTGCCAGCAGTCCGAACAGAGATACGCAGTATTTT. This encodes CASSPNRDTQYF.

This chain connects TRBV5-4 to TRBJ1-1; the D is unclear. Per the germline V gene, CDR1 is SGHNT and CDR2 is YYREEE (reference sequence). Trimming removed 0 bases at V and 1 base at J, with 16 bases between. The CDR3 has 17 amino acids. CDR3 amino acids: CASSLGAVSLGNTEAFF. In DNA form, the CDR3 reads TGTGCCAGCAGCTTGGGAGCGGTCTCTTTGGGGAACACTGAAGCTTTCTTT.

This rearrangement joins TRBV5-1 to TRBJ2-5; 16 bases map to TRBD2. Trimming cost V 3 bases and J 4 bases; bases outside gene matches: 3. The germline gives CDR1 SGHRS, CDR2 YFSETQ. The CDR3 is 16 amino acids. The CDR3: CASSSGTSGGVETQYF. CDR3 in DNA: TGCGCCAGCAGCTCCGGGACTAGCGGGGGGGTAGAGACCCAGTACTTC.

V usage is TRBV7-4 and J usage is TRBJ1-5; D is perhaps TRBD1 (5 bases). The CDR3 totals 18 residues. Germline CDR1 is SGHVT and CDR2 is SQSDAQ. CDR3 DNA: TGTGCGGTGGGGCAGCAGCCTAAAATATGGCTCAGCAATCAGCCCCAGCATTTT. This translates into CAVGQQPKIWLSNQPQHF.